This T cell receptor beta chain was observed in a study of neurological immune-mediated disorders. Study-wide results and caveats: Repertoires from 18 of 34 multiple sclerosis patients grouped phylogenetically into a related-CDR3 cluster, suggesting a possible signature. No clinical or MRI feature was associated with the multiple sclerosis repertoire cluster.

This clonotype showed up many times. The target antigen is unknown. Trimming pared 4 bases from V and 2 bases from J, leaving 14 bases between. This CDR3 contains 16 residues. CDR1 and CDR2 (germline): SNHLY, FYNNEI. The unsorted libraries were made from 2 million PBMCs kept at -80 C. A single record per CDR3 protein comes from TCRdb applying MiXCR to the 5' RACE reads. The data hold fewer than 65,000 distinct CDR3 sequences, with about 4.2% observed a single time. The V call is TRBV2, the J call TRBJ2-2; D is possibly TRBD2 (6 bases). The sample comprised PBMCs. The origin of this receptor is a man in his forties or fifties with multiple sclerosis. CDR3 nucleotides: TGTGCCAGCAGTGGCGGGGTCAGGACAAACACCGGGGAGCTGTTTTTT. This gives the protein CASSGGVRTNTGELFF. Using reference TRBV2 and TRBJ2-2 for the parts outside the CDR3, the full variable domain is EPEVTQTPSHQVTQMGQEVILRCVPISNHLYFYWYRQILGQKVEFLVSFYNNEISEKSEIFDDQFSVERPDGSNFTLKIRSTKLEDSAMYFCASSGGVRTNTGELFFGEGSRLTVL.